Below, one T cell receptor beta chain is given with its context. Antigen unknown. Produced via immunoSEQ multiplex PCR; TCRdb's table is partial and in-frame only. The sample contains roughly 58,000 clones, around four fifths of which appear only once. Cycle 7 day 1, cycle 4 day 1, and baseline were the timepoints at which blood was sampled. This entry comes from a study of OX40 agonist ivuxolimab in advanced cancers. V lost 7 bases, J lost 7 bases, and 10 bases lay in between. The CDR3 extends over 12 amino acids. Per germline, CDR1 ENHRY and CDR2 SYGVKD. General study findings and limits: Among the lowest peripheral clonal expansion occurred in 0.1-3.0 mg/kg partial responders. Some of the nonresponding patients also showed low levels of normalized T-cell clonal expansion. At 0.1 to 3.0 mg/kg, CD4+ and CD8+ blood T cells expanded clonally by week 6.

The TCR sequence derives from an adult with an advanced solid tumor such as melanoma, head and neck, liver or kidney cancer. The sample consisted of CD4+ or CD8+ T cells sorted from blood, taken in a trial of the OX40 agonist ivuxolimab. The chain uses TRBV10-3 and TRBJ1-4; TRBD1 might be the D (5 bases). The CDR3 sequence is CAIKGSGEKLFF. The DNA of the CDR3 is TGTGCCATCAAGGGGAGCGGTGAAAAACTGTTTTTT.